This T cell receptor (beta chain) was identified in a study of cytomegalovirus exposure and HLA in healthy donors. A multiplex PCR was run with 60 Vbeta primers and 13 Jbeta primers. The protocol was immunoSEQ multiplex PCR, while the TCRdb copy is restricted to in-frame clones and leaves out a portion. The sample holds fewer than 250,000 clones. CDR1 is LGHNA, CDR2 YNFKEQ, per germline. CDR3 length: 15 residues. Unmatched junction bases numbered 3, after V lost 3 bases and J lost 2 bases. This sequence joins TRBV4-2 and TRBJ2-7, with 11 bases identical to TRBD2. This receptor was obtained from a woman under 40 in good health and CMV-seropositive. Sequences were obtained from PBMCs. CDR3 sequence (DNA): TGTGCCAGCAGCCAGACTAGCGGGGCCCCCTACGAGCAGTACTTC. Translated, it gives CASSQTSGAPYEQYF.